This T cell receptor (beta chain) was recovered during a study of cytomegalovirus exposure and HLA in healthy donors. Regarding the study as a whole: In vitro work confirmed that a few CMV-associated chains recognize CMV antigens. In a later analysis, TCR association rates varied by HLA locus: DRB1 most, HLA-C fewest.

About this clone: Its antigen is as yet unknown.

The V gene lost 3 bases and the J gene lost 5 bases, with 13 bases spanning the gap. The germline V gene encodes CDR1 MGHRA and CDR2 YSYEKL. The CDR3 length is 14 residues. PCR employed 60 Vbeta and 13 Jbeta primers. TCRdb's table, derived via immunoSEQ multiplex PCR, lists solely in-frame clones and lacks some. The sample has more than 150,000 clones, 78% seen once. This sequence joins TRBV4-1 and TRBJ1-1; D gene uncertain. Sequenced material: PBMCs. The TCR sequence derives from a woman in her fifties or sixties in good health and CMV-seropositive. CDR3 residues: CASSHPGLGTEAFF. The CDR3 bases are TGCGCCAGCAGCCATCCAGGACTAGGGACTGAAGCTTTCTTT.